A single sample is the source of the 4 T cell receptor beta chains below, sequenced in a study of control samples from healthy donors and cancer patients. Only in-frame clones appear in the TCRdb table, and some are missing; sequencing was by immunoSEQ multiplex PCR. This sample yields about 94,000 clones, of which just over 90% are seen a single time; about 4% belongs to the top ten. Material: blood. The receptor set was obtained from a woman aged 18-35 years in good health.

The CDR3 coding sequence is TGTGCCAGCAGTTACGGGAAAGGACAGGGCCCTGGCTACACCTTC. This codes for CASSYGKGQGPGYTF. This chain links TRBV6-5 with TRBJ1-2; 8 nucleotides line up with TRBD1. The CDR3 is 15 residues long. The germline gives CDR1 MNHEY, CDR2 SVGAGI. J was trimmed by 7 bases and V by 2 bases; bases with no gene match: 9.

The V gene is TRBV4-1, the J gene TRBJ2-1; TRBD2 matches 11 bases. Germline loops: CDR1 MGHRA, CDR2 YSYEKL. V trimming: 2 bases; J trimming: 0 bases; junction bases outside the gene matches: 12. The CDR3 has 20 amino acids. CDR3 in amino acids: CASSQFILAGGQSSYNEQFF. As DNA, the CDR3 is TGCGCCAGCAGCCAATTTATCCTAGCGGGGGGTCAGAGCTCCTACAATGAGCAGTTCTTC.

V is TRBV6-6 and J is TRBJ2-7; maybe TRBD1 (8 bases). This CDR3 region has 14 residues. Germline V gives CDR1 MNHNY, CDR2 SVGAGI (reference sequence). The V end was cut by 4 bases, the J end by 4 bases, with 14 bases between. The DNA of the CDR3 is TGTGCCAGCAGTTGGGGGGGACAGGAGTACGAGCAGTACTTC. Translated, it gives CASSWGGQEYEQYF.

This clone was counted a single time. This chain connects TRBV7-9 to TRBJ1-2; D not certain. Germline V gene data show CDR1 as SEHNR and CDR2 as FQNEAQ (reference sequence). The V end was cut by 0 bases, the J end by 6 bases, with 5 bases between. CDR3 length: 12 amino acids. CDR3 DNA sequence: TGTGCCAGCAGCTTAGCCAGAGATGGCTACACCTTC. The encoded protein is CASSLARDGYTF. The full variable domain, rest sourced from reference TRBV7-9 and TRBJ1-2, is DTGVSQNPRHKITKRGQNVTFRCDPISEHNRLYWYRQTLGQGPEFLTYFQNEAQLEKSRLLSDRFSAERPKGSFSTLEIQRTEQGDSAMYLCASSLARDGYTFGSGTRLTVV.